These 13 T cell receptor beta chains came from one sample sequenced in a study of beta chain features in type 1 diabetes. Expressed TCRB transcripts were sequenced after all isolated RNA was converted to cDNA. Repertoires were generated with immunoSEQ multiplex PCR, while TCRdb's copy carries only in-frame clones and drops some. The table lists approximately 240,000 clones, roughly 16% of them singletons. Points from the study as a whole: For Type 1 diabetes patients, all four CD4+ subsets carried TCRB CDR3s that were moderately but significantly shorter.

For these TCRs, the target antigens are not known. The material sequenced was naive CD4+ T cells from blood. These receptors all stem from a man aged 25 to 40 with type 1 diabetes.

This clone was seen a few times. The V gene is TRBV29-1, the J gene TRBJ1-1, with 9 bases lining up with TRBD1. With 8 bases clipped from V and 2 bases from J, the junction kept 3 bases outside the gene matches. CDR1 and CDR2 from the germline V gene are SQVTM and ANQGSEA. This CDR3 spans 12 amino acids. CDR3 amino acids: CSMTGGNTEAFF. The CDR3 bases are TGCAGCATGACAGGGGGTAACACTGAAGCTTTCTTT. Together with reference TRBV29-1 and TRBJ1-1, the CDR3 gives the full variable domain: SAVISQKPSRDICQRGTSLTIQCQVDSQVTMMFWYRQQPGQSLTLIATANQGSEATYESGFVIDKFPISRPNLTFSTLTVSNMSPEDSSIYLCSMTGGNTEAFFGQGTRLTVV.

V gene TRBV27 combines with J gene TRBJ1-2; no clear D. Germline CDR1 is MNHEY and CDR2 is SMNVEV (reference sequence). The CDR3 contains 12 residues. Trimming pared 2 bases from V and 8 bases from J, leaving 9 bases between. CDR3 sequence (DNA): TGTGCCAGCAGTTTAGGCGGTGGGGGCTACACCTTC. Translation: CASSLGGGGYTF.

V usage is TRBV5-1 and J usage is TRBJ2-7; 7 bases map to TRBD1. V was clipped by 4 bases and J by 6 bases; unmatched bases: 10. This CDR3 region has 14 residues. Germline V gives CDR1 SGHRS, CDR2 YFSETQ. DNA for the CDR3: TGCGCCAGCAGCCCGACAGGGTCCGGAGGCGAGCAGTACTTC. Its protein is CASSPTGSGGEQYF.

A few counts support this clone. The chain carries TRBV12-5 and TRBJ1-2; 8 bases align to TRBD1. Germline V gene sequence: CDR1 LGHNT, CDR2 FRNRAP. This CDR3 region has 15 residues. The junction had 7 bases not matched to a gene; V was cut back by 1 base and J by 6 bases. Here the CDR3 DNA reads TGTGCTAGTGGTTTGGATACATCAGGGGGCAATGGCTACACCTTC. Protein sequence: CASGLDTSGGNGYTF.

The chain is built from TRBV7-9 and TRBJ2-1; 7 bases are shared with TRBD2. Per germline, CDR1 SEHNR and CDR2 FQNEAQ (reference sequence). Trimming took 7 bases from V and 10 from J; bases not matched to a gene: 10. The CDR3 is made up of 13 amino acids. Written as DNA, the CDR3 is TGTGCCAGCACCGTTGGGGAGGGCAAGGAGCAGTTCTTC. It specifies CASTVGEGKEQFF. The whole variable domain, remainder taken from reference TRBV7-9 and TRBJ2-1, is DTGVSQNPRHKITKRGQNVTFRCDPISEHNRLYWYRQTLGQGPEFLTYFQNEAQLEKSRLLSDRFSAERPKGSFSTLEIQRTEQGDSAMYLCASTVGEGKEQFFGPGTRLTVL.

The rearrangement links TRBV10-3 to TRBJ1-5, with 9 bases that match TRBD1. Germline values: CDR1 ENHRY, CDR2 SYGVKD. This CDR3 contains 14 residues. With 7 bases clipped from V and 3 bases from J, the junction kept 4 bases outside the gene matches. CDR3 DNA: TGTGCCATCACGGACAGGGGTTTCAATCAGCCCCAGCATTTT. Translation: CAITDRGFNQPQHF.

This clone was detected a few times. The V gene is TRBV4-2, the J gene TRBJ2-3; TRBD2 aligns across 8 bases. V was clipped by 0 bases and J by 4 bases; unmatched bases: 6. CDR3 length equals 16 residues. Looked up from germline, CDR1 is LGHNA and CDR2 is YNFKEQ. DNA for the CDR3: TGTGCCAGCAGCCAAGATCGGCTAGCGGGCCCAGATACGCAGTATTTT. Translated, it gives CASSQDRLAGPDTQYF.

The chain recombines TRBV6-1 with TRBJ1-5; TRBD1 might be the D (6 bases). The CDR3 is made up of 15 amino acids. V lost 7 bases and J lost 0, with 13 bases in between. Germline-derived CDR1 and CDR2 are MNHNS and SASEGT. CDR3 nucleotide sequence: TGTGCCAGCATTTTTACAGGGAATAGCAATCAGCCCCAGCATTTT. Amino acids: CASIFTGNSNQPQHF.

This rearrangement joins TRBV9 to TRBJ2-1, with D possibly matching TRBD1 (6 bases). CDR1 and CDR2 from the germline V gene are SGDLS and YYNGEE. The CDR3 is made up of 15 amino acids. Trimming took off 2 bases at V and 4 bases at J, with 13 bases between the two ends. The CDR3 region has the DNA TGTGCCAGCAGCGTTGCAGGGGCCGGGTACAATGAGCAGTTCTTC. Translated, it gives CASSVAGAGYNEQFF.

This clone was seen more than once but under ten times. Other DNA sequences in this specimen translate into the identical CDR3. This chain links TRBV25-1 with TRBJ2-5; no reliable D call. The CDR3 runs to 11 residues. Trimming stripped 4 bases from V and 1 base from J, with 1 base between. Germline lookup yields CDR1 MGHDK and CDR2 SYGVNS. CDR3 sequence (DNA): TGTGCCAGCAGTGCCCAAGAGACCCAGTACTTC. Protein product: CASSAQETQYF. Supplemented by reference TRBV25-1 and TRBJ2-5, the full variable domain reads EADIYQTPRYLVIGTGKKITLECSQTMGHDKMYWYQQDPGMELHLIHYSYGVNSTEKGDLSSESTVSRIRTEHFPLTLESARPSHTSQYLCASSAQETQYFGPGTRLLVL.

This clone was recorded a few times. The V gene is TRBV27, the J gene TRBJ2-5, with 8 positions matching TRBD1. Looked up from germline, CDR1 is MNHEY and CDR2 is SMNVEV (reference sequence). V shed 2 bases and J 5 bases; nucleotides not matched to a gene: 16. The CDR3 loop spans 18 amino acids. DNA of the CDR3: TGTGCCAGCAGTTTAAACGGTTGGGGACAGGTCCCAGGGGAGACCCAGTACTTC. This sequence encodes CASSLNGWGQVPGETQYF.

This sequence joins TRBV29-1 and TRBJ1-1, with D possibly TRBD1 on 6 matching bases. The CDR3 runs to 13 residues. Germline V gene data show CDR1 as SQVTM and CDR2 as ANQGSEA. V dropped 4 bases and J dropped 0 bases, with 9 bases sitting between them. CDR3 DNA: TGCAGCGTTGGACAGGTCATGAACACTGAAGCTTTCTTT. It translates to CSVGQVMNTEAFF.

The chain joins TRBV29-1 to TRBJ2-5, with 9 bases aligning to TRBD1. The CDR3 runs 13 residues. The germline V gene has CDR1 SQVTM and CDR2 ANQGSEA. With 6 bases clipped from V and 5 bases from J, the junction kept 7 bases outside the gene matches. CDR3 in amino acids: CSVGQGPRETQYF. In nucleotides, the CDR3 is TGCAGCGTCGGACAGGGGCCAAGGGAGACCCAGTACTTC.